The present entry profiles one T cell receptor (beta chain) with its context. Its antigen is as yet unknown. It was with a sample-barcoded 5' primer and a J-beta primer mix that a second PCR of about 6 to 11 cycles was run. MiXCR, applied by TCRdb to the 5' RACE reads, yields one record per CDR3 protein. This table holds about 780,000 distinct CDR3 sequences, roughly 46% found once. A minimum of 7 million PBMCs was isolated per sample. The source of the sample is a study of blood T cells in healthy people across ages. Findings and limits, study-wide: Strongly correlated with naive T cell percentage was TCR beta diversity.

Material for sequencing was blood. This TCR was sampled from a man aged 80 or over in good health.

CDR3 DNA: TGCAGTGCCCTTCTAGCGGGAGGGCCTGCAGATACGCAGTATTTT. Residues: CSALLAGGPADTQYF. V gene TRBV20-1 combines with J gene TRBJ2-3; TRBD2 aligns across 12 bases. The CDR3 loop spans 15 amino acids. V lost 6 bases to trimming and J lost 4 bases; unmatched junction nucleotides: 8. Germline-derived CDR1 and CDR2 are DFQATT and SNEGSKA (reference sequence).